This TCR beta chain was captured in a study of CD8 T cell repertoires and HIV-1 epitope variants (dated by TCRdb to the early 2020s). About the study as a whole: T cells were stimulated in separate culture wells with each of twenty-five peptides representing autologous and known Gag and Nef epitope variants. The epitopes tested covered three Gag epitope families plus Nef HW9 and YT9. Among the control conditions were a peptide pool of CMV, EBV and flu, the Ebola AY9 epitope serving as a negative control, and a well with no peptide. Using the EasySep Human T Cell Enrichment Kit, T cells were enriched and then co-cultured with an equal number of autologous T cell-negative cells acting as antigen-presenting cells. A total of some 84 T cell cultures were run, with each culture condition done in triplicate except for one peptide, which was done in duplicate. Cultures ran for 10 days in IMDM with gentamicin, with half-media changes on days 3 and 7 adding IL-2, IL-7 and IL-15. An aliquot of 1M T cells was saved as an uncultured baseline condition, separate from the approximately 80 T cell cultures.

The research as a whole found: The Nef KF9 family was recognized by five clonotypes and the HW9 family by one, and no responses to the TAALDMSHF plasma variant were observed. About ten antigen-specific TCR beta clonotypes were identified, and six of them appeared cross-reactive for autologous or known escape epitope variants. The assay identified only TCR beta chains and indicated proliferation in response to antigen, without indicating T cell function or cytokine profile.

The CDR3, cysteine through phenylalanine, is 12 amino acids long. The CDR3 DNA has 36 bases and is translated from base 1. CDR1 SGHDT and CDR2 YYEEEE are derived from the germline V gene. Relative to germline, V is 4 bases shorter and J is 5 bases shorter, with 9 bases between their ends. The EasySep Human CD8+ T Cell Enrichment Kit was used on day 10 to isolate CD8+ T cells from every culture. Notes on this clone: What this receptor recognizes is not known. Base quality data are lacking; no much larger clone is found one base away.

TCR beta CDR3 regions were sequenced at survey depth on the immunoSEQ platform. The QIAamp DNA micro kit was used to extract genomic DNA from every cultured and uncultured CD8+ T cell population. On the authors' methods: Samples with fewer than 5,000 productive reads were excluded, which removed about 7% of the roughly 80 HIV peptide-stimulated cultures. Sequences were trimmed to CDR3 by a MANAFEST web app, and nonproductive sequences, CDR3s under 5 amino acids, and sequences not starting with C or ending with F/W were removed. Clonotypes were classified as antigen-specific only if expansion was observed in at least 2 of 3 replicates versus the no-peptide control at FDR 0.01, only within one epitope family. Specific clonotypes also needed at least fivefold higher frequency than in wells stimulated with peptides from other epitope families. The table was pulled from immuneACCESS by TCRdb, which kept in-frame rearrangements only. Such tables lose some clones; where checked, under half of the loss comes from unresolved V genes, and the rest has no known cause. For V, J and clone size, that table is used; D and trimming come from the DNA. For this sample there are 4,500 or so clones; 66% appear just once. In total, the top ten clones hold 40% to 50% of the sample.

Sequencing used cultured CD8+ T cells derived from PBMCs. The sequence joins TRBV5-6 to TRBJ1-2; the D gene assignment is ambiguous. This TCR came from a male donor with HIV. The sequence in DNA is TGTGCCAGCAGCGCGGGTACTTATGGCTACACCTTC. Translated, it reads CASSAGTYGYTF.